Reported below is one T cell receptor beta chain. No antigen is known for it. A much larger clone lies one base from this, so it may be a read error. The CDR3 is 11 amino acids. Germline V lookup: CDR1 DFQATT, CDR2 SNEGSKA (reference sequence). V was trimmed by 5 bases and J by 5 bases, leaving 10 bases between them. Sorted cells numbering about 20,000 to 1,100,000, with 10%, 30% or 50% RNA, yielded the naive CD8 libraries. Preparation of the bulk TCR libraries relied on previously described methods and listed TCR primers. TCRdb independently ran MiXCR on the PCR reads; one entry per CDR3 protein. The sample gives over 600,000 distinct CDR3 sequences, just under 20% of which show up once; 0.85% is in the top ten. The data stem from a study of molecular identifiers for immune sequencing clone quantification. Broader study findings: In cases of identical TCR molecules sharing a barcode, highly expanded clone sizes could be underestimated.

Sequenced: naive CD8+ T cells from blood, with Jurkat cell RNA spiked in. Indicated subset: FACS-sorted CD8+CD4-CCR7+CD45RA+ naive T cells. The chain links TRBV20-1 to TRBJ2-7; D is uncertain. The receptor was isolated from a human donor in good health. Some libraries in this study had Jurkat cell RNA spiked in. The CDR3 protein is CSAYWKDEQYF. CDR3 nucleotides: TGCAGTGCTTACTGGAAGGACGAGCAGTACTTC.